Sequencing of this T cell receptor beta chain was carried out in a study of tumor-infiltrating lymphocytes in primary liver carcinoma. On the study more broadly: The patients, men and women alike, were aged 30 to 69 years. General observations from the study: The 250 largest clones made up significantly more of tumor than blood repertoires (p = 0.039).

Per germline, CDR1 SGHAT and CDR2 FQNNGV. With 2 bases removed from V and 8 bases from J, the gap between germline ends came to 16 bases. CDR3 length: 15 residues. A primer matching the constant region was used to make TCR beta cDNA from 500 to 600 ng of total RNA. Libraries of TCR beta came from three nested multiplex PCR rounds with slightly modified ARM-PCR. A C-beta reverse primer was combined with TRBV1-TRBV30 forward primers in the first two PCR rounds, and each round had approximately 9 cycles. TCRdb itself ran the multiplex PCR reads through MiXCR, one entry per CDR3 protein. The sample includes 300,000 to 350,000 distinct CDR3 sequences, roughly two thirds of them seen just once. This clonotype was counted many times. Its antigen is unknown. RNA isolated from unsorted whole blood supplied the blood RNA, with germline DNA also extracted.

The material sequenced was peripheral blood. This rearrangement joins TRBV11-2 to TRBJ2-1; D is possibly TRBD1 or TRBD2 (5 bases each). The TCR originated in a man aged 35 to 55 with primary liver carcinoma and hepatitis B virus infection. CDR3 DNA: TGTGCCAGCAGCTTATTACCCGGGACGGTGTATGAGCAGTTCTTC. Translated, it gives CASSLLPGTVYEQFF.